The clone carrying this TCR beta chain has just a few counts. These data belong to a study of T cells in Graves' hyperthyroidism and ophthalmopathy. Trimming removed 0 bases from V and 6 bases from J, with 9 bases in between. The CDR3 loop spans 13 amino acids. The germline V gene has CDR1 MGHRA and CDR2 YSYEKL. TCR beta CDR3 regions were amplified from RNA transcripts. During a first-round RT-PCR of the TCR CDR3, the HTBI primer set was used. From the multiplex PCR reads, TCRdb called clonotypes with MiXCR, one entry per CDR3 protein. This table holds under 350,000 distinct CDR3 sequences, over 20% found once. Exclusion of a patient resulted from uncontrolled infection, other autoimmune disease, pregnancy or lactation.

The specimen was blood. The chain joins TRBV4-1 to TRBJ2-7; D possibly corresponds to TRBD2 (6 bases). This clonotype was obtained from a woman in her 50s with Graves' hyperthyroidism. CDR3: CASSQDLGGEQYF. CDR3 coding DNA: TGCGCCAGCAGCCAAGATCTCGGGGGCGAGCAGTACTTC.